The 5 T cell receptor beta chains below come from one sample, sequenced in a study of OX40 agonist ivuxolimab in advanced cancers. TCRdb's table, derived via immunoSEQ multiplex PCR, lists solely in-frame clones and lacks some. The table lists 55,000 to 90,000 clones, approximately 86% of them singletons. Specimen: CD4+ or CD8+ T cells sorted from blood, collected in a trial of the OX40 agonist ivuxolimab. All receptors derive from an adult with an advanced solid tumor such as melanoma, head and neck, liver or kidney cancer.

V is TRBV27 and J is TRBJ2-3; D is unresolved. The germline V gene encodes CDR1 MNHEY and CDR2 SMNVEV (reference sequence). Trimming stripped 1 base from V and 0 bases from J, with 5 bases between. This CDR3 is built from 14 residues. The CDR3 is CASSLFLSTDTQYF. For the CDR3, the DNA is TGTGCCAGCAGTTTATTTCTCAGCACAGATACGCAGTATTTT.

V gene TRBV9 combines with J gene TRBJ1-1, with unresolved D. The ends were cut back, 0 bases at V and 0 bases at J, with 9 bases in the middle. This CDR3 has 15 residues. Per germline, CDR1 SGDLS and CDR2 YYNGEE. CDR3 sequence reads: CASSVDSVMNTEAFF. The CDR3 coding sequence is TGTGCCAGCAGCGTAGATAGTGTCATGAACACTGAAGCTTTCTTT.

The rearrangement links TRBV29-1 to TRBJ1-2; TRBD1 might be the D (6 bases). Germline CDR1 reads SQVTM; CDR2 reads ANQGSEA. The germline V and J ends were trimmed by 3 bases and 0 bases, with 11 bases remaining between them. The CDR3 runs to 14 residues. CDR3 protein: CSVEEGEPNYGYTF. The CDR3 coding sequence is TGCAGCGTTGAGGAGGGGGAACCTAACTATGGCTACACCTTC. The full variable domain, rest sourced from reference TRBV29-1 and TRBJ1-2, is SAVISQKPSRDICQRGTSLTIQCQVDSQVTMMFWYRQQPGQSLTLIATANQGSEATYESGFVIDKFPISRPNLTFSTLTVSNMSPEDSSIYLCSVEEGEPNYGYTFGSGTRLTVV.

This rearrangement joins TRBV5-1 to TRBJ1-6, with a weak D call TRBD1 (6 bases). Germline loops: CDR1 SGHRS, CDR2 YFSETQ. The CDR3 length is 15 residues. Trimming pared 0 bases from V and 8 bases from J, leaving 12 bases between. The CDR3 DNA reads as TGCGCCAGCAGCTTGGAGGTCAGGGGAGATTCACCCCTCCACTTT. Translated: CASSLEVRGDSPLHF.

The chain couples TRBV6-1 to TRBJ2-5; D tentatively fits TRBD1 or TRBD2 (7 bases each). V was clipped by 3 bases and J by 11 bases, with 13 bases between them. Germline V lookup: CDR1 MNHNS, CDR2 SASEGT. This CDR3 comprises 12 residues. CDR3 loop: CASSDAGGEQYF. CDR3 DNA: TGTGCCAGCAGTGATGCAGGGGGGGAGCAGTACTTC.